This entry lists 7 T cell receptor beta chains sequenced from one sample in a study of cytomegalovirus exposure and HLA in healthy donors. Researchers ran the PCR with 60 Vbeta and 13 Jbeta primers. TCRdb's table, derived via immunoSEQ multiplex PCR, lists solely in-frame clones and lacks some. The profile shows roughly 200,000 clones, roughly 13% of them singletons. Sequencing input: PBMCs. The receptors were gathered from a man aged 50-59 years in good health and CMV-seropositive.

The table lists this clone with a few counts. In the same sample, other DNA sequences code for this CDR3. The V and J genes are TRBV7-6 and TRBJ1-2, with 8 nucleotides matching TRBD1. Germline CDR1 is SGHVS and CDR2 is FNYEAQ. With 4 bases clipped from V and 4 bases from J, the junction kept 2 bases outside the gene matches. The length of the CDR3 is 13 residues. The CDR3 spells CASSSTGGYGYTF. CDR3 nucleotide sequence: TGTGCCAGCAGCTCTACAGGGGGCTATGGCTACACCTTC.

The chain uses TRBV15 and TRBJ1-2; the D gene is possibly TRBD1 (5 bases). Trimming shortened V by 5 bases and J by 4 bases, and 11 bases separated the two germline ends. Germline V gene data show CDR1 as LNHNV and CDR2 as YYDKDF (reference sequence). The CDR3 has 13 residues. In DNA, the CDR3 is TGTGCCACCAGCCTCACAGGTAGCTATGGCTACACCTTC. It specifies CATSLTGSYGYTF.

This clone was observed a few times. The chain uses TRBV2 and TRBJ2-3; 7 nucleotides match TRBD1. This CDR3 has 16 residues. The germline V gene encodes CDR1 SNHLY and CDR2 FYNNEI. The CDR3 protein is CESSEQGVIRTDTQYF. CDR3 coding DNA: TGTGAAAGCAGTGAGCAGGGGGTGATTCGGACAGATACGCAGTATTTT.

The sample holds a few counts of this clone. The chain joins TRBV4-3 to TRBJ2-7; TRBD1 agrees at 8 bases. J gave up 5 bases and V 0 bases, and 6 bases lay outside the gene matches. The germline gives CDR1 LGHNA, CDR2 YSLEER. The length of the CDR3 is 15 residues. The CDR3 DNA reads TGCGCCAGCAGCCAAGATGGCAGGGGGCCCAACGAGCAGTACTTC. Protein: CASSQDGRGPNEQYF.

This clone has more than one count but fewer than ten. This CDR3 reads CASSGSTGSQETQYF. The CDR3 coding sequence is TGTGCCAGCAGCGGTTCAACAGGGTCTCAAGAGACCCAGTACTTC. The rearrangement links TRBV6-5 to TRBJ2-5, with D maybe TRBD1 (6 bases). This CDR3 has 15 residues. Germline lookup yields CDR1 MNHEY and CDR2 SVGAGI. V shed 6 bases and J shed 2 bases, with 16 bases lying between them.

This clone was seen only a few times. The chain joins TRBV5-1 to TRBJ2-3; a possible D gene is TRBD2 (6 bases). From germline, CDR1 is SGHRS and CDR2 YFSETQ. The CDR3 loop spans 15 amino acids. V shed 4 bases and J shed 5 bases, with 17 bases lying between them. CDR3 nucleotide sequence: TGCGCCAGCAGCGCGACGGGGCGGAGGGAAGATACGCAGTATTTT. Translation gives CASSATGRREDTQYF.

V gene TRBV5-4 combines with J gene TRBJ2-6, with a tentative D call TRBD1 (6 bases). Trimming removed 7 bases at V and 4 bases at J, with 15 bases between. Germline CDR1 and CDR2: SGHNT and YYREEE (reference sequence). The CDR3 length is 15 residues. The CDR3, as DNA: TGTGCCAGCGAGTACAGGGTTACCGGGGCCAACGTCCTGACTTTC. This codes for CASEYRVTGANVLTF.